This T cell receptor (beta chain) was recorded in a study of T-cell reconstitution after alpha-beta-depleted transplantation in children. This clonotype came up a few times. What it binds is unknown. Construction of the TCRbeta library involved unique molecular identifiers. Using its own MiXCR run on the PCR reads, TCRdb lists one record per CDR3 protein. The sample includes 300,000 to 400,000 distinct CDR3 sequences, about a sixth of them seen just once. Overall study results and limits: Among T cells one year after transplant, newly produced cells accounted for most counts and diversity. For some patients, TCRbeta diversity was high at day 60 because of recipient T cells and thymic progenitors that survived.

The CDR3 extends over 14 amino acids. Germline lookup yields CDR1 SQVTM and CDR2 ANQGSEA. Trimming took off 5 bases at V and 4 bases at J, with 17 bases between the two ends. Material: PBMCs, mostly from graft donor cells, obtained 360 days after TCRalphabeta/CD19-depleted stem cell transplant. This sequence was found in a male patient between 2 and 15 years old who had a stem cell transplant for acute lymphoblastic leukemia, so the T cells may come from the graft donor. This chain joins TRBV29-1 and TRBJ1-1, with D perhaps matching TRBD1 (5 bases). CDR3 loop: CSVSHGGVGTEAFF. CDR3 DNA: TGCAGCGTTTCACACGGGGGAGTAGGCACTGAAGCTTTCTTT.